Detailed here is one T cell receptor beta chain. The target of this receptor is not known. No quality values exist for individual bases; no much larger clone is one base distant. The germline V gene supplies CDR1 SQVTM and CDR2 ANQGSEA. Trimming at the junction amounts to 5 bases on V and 3 bases on J, and the germline ends lie 7 bases apart. The CDR3 numbers 12 residues from cysteine through phenylalanine. This entry keeps only the CDR3 DNA: 36 bases, framed from base 1. The immunoSEQ Assay, a bias-controlled multiplex PCR, was used to amplify TCRbeta CDR3 regions from genomic DNA. The paper's data handling went like this. The number of nucleated cells in each sample was estimated by amplification of reference gene primers within the assay. To quantify the absolute abundance of each unique TCRbeta CDR3 rearrangement, sequence reads were collapsed and filtered. For each sample, productive Simpson clonality was calculated by taking the square root of Simpson's diversity index across productive rearrangements. TCRdb re-hosts the immuneACCESS table, in-frame sequences only. Its copies lack some clones; in the studies checked, an unresolved V gene accounts for under half of them, and the cause for the rest is not known. V and J calls and clone size are as listed in that table; D and trimming were resolved from the DNA. The table for this sample lists approximately 220,000 clones; about 85% of them were counted only once. The ten top clones hold about 2.4% of the sample.

This entry belongs to a study of blood T cell repertoires in COVID-19 (dated by TCRdb to the early 2020s). About the full investigation: Samples covering the acute and convalescent phases of COVID-19 were provided by collaborators in the United States, Italy and Spain. Subjects who had been exposed to COVID-19, were actively infected with it, or had recovered from it provided the deeply sampled blood TCRbeta repertoires that made up the dataset. The repertoires were released in a freely available public database intended as a resource for research on the immune response to SARS-CoV-2. HLA class I and class II types, where available, came from metadata supplied by the sample provider rather than from assay-based typing. The prospective study material was composed of cDNA or gDNA derived from T cells, B-cell-depleted T cells, or PBMCs. Samples were obtained from the ongoing ImmuneRACE study (first 160 participants) and from some 1,200 subjects provided by 6 global collaborators. The sample metadata nearly always contained a de-identified subject ID, COVID-19 status, age in years and sex.

Participants in the prospective study were enrolled through a virtual design, were aged roughly 18 to 100 years, and lived in under 25 United States geographic areas. In the prospective study, cohorts were assigned on the basis of participant-reported clinical history obtained from a screening survey and a study questionnaire. Recovered participants in ImmuneRACE Cohort 3 were defined as having two consecutive negative NP/OP PCR tests, clearance from a healthcare professional, or resolution of symptoms. In the prospective study, whole blood, serum and a nasopharyngeal or oropharyngeal swab were collected from each participant by mobile phlebotomists. Participants in the prospective study had the option to provide additional blood draws and questionnaires over a roughly two-month period. Before DNA extraction, blood samples from the prospective study were shipped at room temperature or frozen. The paper as a whole reports these results and caveats: How much clinical and demographic metadata was included differed by source and by participant, and the metadata was provided uncurated.

Rearrangement joined TRBV29-1 to TRBJ2-2, with no D gene named confidently. This sequence originates from a woman in her 30s who had recovered from COVID-19. Sample: PBMCs or T cells enriched from blood (not recorded which). DNA sequence: TGCAGCGTTTACCTATACACCGGGGAGCTGTTTTTT. Its amino acids are CSVYLYTGELFF.